Below are 32 T cell receptor beta chains sequenced from a single sample in a study of T cell responses to AZD1222 COVID-19 vaccine. Method: immunoSEQ multiplex PCR; TCRdb's copy keeps in-frame clones and lacks some. The sample lists 90,000 to 150,000 clones, 88% occurring once. Sample: peripheral blood, taken 28 days after the second AZD1222 dose. These receptors came from an adult who received the AZD1222 COVID-19 vaccine.

The J gene is TRBJ1-3, the V gene TRBV12-3 or TRBV12-4; maybe TRBD1 (5 bases). The CDR3 extends over 12 amino acids. The germline V and J ends were trimmed by 3 bases and 8 bases, with 8 bases remaining between them. The CDR3 here is CASSLAGHTIYF. CDR3 nucleotide sequence: TGTGCCAGCAGTTTGGCGGGGCACACCATATATTTT.

The chain joins TRBV7-2 to TRBJ1-6; D not resolved. Germline V gives CDR1 SGHTA, CDR2 FQGNSA. V gave up 5 bases and J gave up 7 bases, with 3 bases separating them. The CDR3 consists of 11 residues. CDR3 sequence: CASSKNSPLHF. Here the CDR3 DNA reads TGTGCCAGCAGCAAAAATTCACCCCTCCACTTT.

J is TRBJ1-4 and V is TRBV7-8; D is unresolved. CDR3 length equals 14 residues. CDR1 is SGHVS and CDR2 is FQNEAQ in the germline V gene. V dropped 5 bases and J dropped 0 bases, with 7 bases sitting between them. The CDR3 is CASSPPPTNEKLFF. The CDR3 bases are TGTGCCAGCAGCCCCCCACCAACTAATGAAAAACTGTTTTTT.

This rearrangement joins TRBV5-6 to TRBJ1-2; TRBD1 is a possible D gene (5 bases). V lost 2 bases, J lost 8 bases, and 13 bases lay in between. Germline CDR1 and CDR2: SGHDT and YYEEEE. The CDR3 is made up of 13 amino acids. The CDR3 sequence is CASSLQATEGYTF. The DNA for the CDR3 is TGTGCCAGCAGCTTACAGGCTACGGAGGGCTACACCTTC.

This rearrangement joins TRBV11-3 to TRBJ2-7; 11 nucleotides match TRBD1. V lost 4 bases and J lost 3; bases outside the gene matches: 5. This CDR3 contains 15 residues. The germline CDR1 and CDR2 sequences are SGHNT and YENEEA. CDR3 amino acids: CASSYRGTGGYEQYF. The CDR3 coding sequence is TGTGCCAGCAGCTACAGGGGGACAGGGGGCTACGAGCAGTACTTC.

The genes are TRBV28 and TRBJ1-5; no definite D call. CDR3 size: 14 residues. The V and J ends lost 10 bases and 2 bases respectively, with 15 bases between them. Germline CDR1 and CDR2: MDHEN and SYDVKM. The CDR3 region is CATKLRGRNQPQHF. CDR3 in DNA: TGTGCCACTAAACTGCGGGGTCGCAATCAGCCCCAGCATTTT. Supplemented by reference TRBV28 and TRBJ1-5, the full variable domain reads DVKVTQSSRYLVKRTGEKVFLECVQDMDHENMFWYRQDPGLGLRLIYFSYDVKMKEKGDIPEGYSVSREKKERFSLILESASTNQTSMYLCATKLRGRNQPQHFGDGTRLSIL.

This chain uses TRBV29-1 with TRBJ1-1; TRBD1 matches 8 bases. The V gene end was trimmed by 2 bases and the J gene end by 7 bases; junction bases not matched to a gene: 3. This CDR3 contains 12 residues. Germline CDR1 and CDR2: SQVTM and ANQGSEA. The CDR3, as DNA: TGCAGCGTTGAACGGACAGGGTTTGAAGCTTTCTTT. Its translation is CSVERTGFEAFF.

This chain uses TRBV28 with TRBJ1-6; tentative D call: TRBD1 (5 bases). This CDR3 is built from 14 residues. The germline V gene has CDR1 MDHEN and CDR2 SYDVKM. V gave up 3 bases and J gave up 9 bases, with 12 bases separating them. The CDR3 coding sequence is TGTGCCAGCAGTTTCCCGCAGGGACGTTCACCCCTCCACTTT. It encodes CASSFPQGRSPLHF.

This clone occurred a few times. The genes are TRBV2 and TRBJ1-2; D may be TRBD1 (5 bases). Trimming took 3 bases from V and 9 from J, leaving 5 bases between them. From germline, CDR1 is SNHLY and CDR2 FYNNEI. This CDR3 comprises 10 residues. The CDR3 loop reads CASSEDSYTF. The CDR3 DNA reads TGTGCCAGCAGTGAGGACAGCTACACCTTC.

The rearrangement joins TRBV30 to TRBJ1-2, with D tentatively TRBD1 (5 bases). The V end lost 0 bases, the J end lost 4 bases, and 12 bases lay between the germline ends. Per the germline V gene, CDR1 is GTSNPN and CDR2 is SVGIG (reference sequence). CDR3 size: 14 residues. The CDR3 here is CAWSVAGQTYGYTF. The CDR3 coding sequence is TGTGCCTGGAGTGTGGCAGGGCAAACCTATGGCTACACCTTC.

This clone was seen a handful of times. The chain employs TRBV19 and TRBJ2-1; the match to TRBD1 covers 9 bases. This CDR3 is 15 amino acids long. The germline CDR1 and CDR2 sequences are LNHDA and SQIVND (reference sequence). V shed 5 bases and J 3 bases; nucleotides not matched to a gene: 5. The CDR3: CASSPGTGIYNEQFF. In nucleotides, the CDR3 is TGTGCCAGTAGTCCAGGGACAGGGATCTACAATGAGCAGTTCTTC.

CDR3 region: CASSPRAGGPNEKLFF. The CDR3 DNA follows: TGTGCCAGCAGCCCCCGCGCGGGAGGTCCTAATGAAAAACTGTTTTTT. This chain connects TRBV9 to TRBJ1-4; D gene uncertain. V was pared by 4 bases and J by 3 bases, with 16 bases between. Germline V gives CDR1 SGDLS, CDR2 YYNGEE. This CDR3 region has 16 residues.

The chain joins TRBV6-5 to TRBJ2-7; D possibly corresponds to TRBD2 (7 bases). The CDR3 totals 14 residues. Germline V gene data show CDR1 as MNHEY and CDR2 as SVGAGI. V gave up 3 bases and J gave up 4 bases, with 13 bases separating them. CDR3 nucleotides: TGTGCCAGCAGTTATTTTGCGGGGGCTTACGAGCAGTACTTC. This translates into CASSYFAGAYEQYF.

The chain couples TRBV5-4 to TRBJ1-1, with TRBD1 matching over 10 bases. The germline gives CDR1 SGHNT, CDR2 YYREEE (reference sequence). V shed 0 bases, J shed 2 bases, and the junction held 4 bases outside the gene matches. The length of the CDR3 is 16 residues. CDR3 bases: TGTGCCAGCAGCTTGGGACAGGGGGCGGGAAACACTGAAGCTTTCTTT. It specifies CASSLGQGAGNTEAFF. Combining the CDR3 with reference TRBV5-4 and TRBJ1-1 gives the whole variable domain ETGVTQSPTHLIKTRGQQVTLRCSSQSGHNTVSWYQQALGQGPQFIFQYYREEENGRGNFPPRFSGLQFPNYSSELNVNALELDDSALYLCASSLGQGAGNTEAFFGQGTRLTVV.

The CDR3 protein is CASITTELPGYGYTF. In DNA, the CDR3 is TGTGCCAGCATCACAACGGAGCTCCCGGGGTATGGCTACACCTTC. The V call is TRBV3-1 (or the pseudogene TRBV3-2), the J call TRBJ1-2; D is unresolved. V was clipped by 7 bases and J by 5 bases, with 20 bases between them. Germline CDR1 and CDR2: LGHDT and YNNKEL (reference sequence). This CDR3 spans 15 amino acids.

This rearrangement joins TRBV3-1 (or the pseudogene TRBV3-2) to TRBJ1-3; TRBD1 might be the D (5 bases). V was cut by 6 bases and J by 8 bases, with 14 bases left in between. This CDR3 contains 13 residues. Germline assignment: CDR1 LGHDT and CDR2 YNNKEL (reference sequence). CDR3 residues: CASRGARADTIYF. CDR3 bases: TGTGCCAGCAGAGGCGCCAGGGCGGACACCATATATTTT.

The J gene is TRBJ1-6, the V gene TRBV5-1, with D possibly being TRBD1 (5 bases). The CDR3 runs to 15 residues. Per germline, CDR1 SGHRS and CDR2 YFSETQ. Trimming took off 3 bases at V and 7 bases at J, with 14 bases between the two ends. CDR3 DNA: TGCGCCAGCAGCTCCCCATCGGGGCCCAATTCACCCCTCCACTTT. As protein: CASSSPSGPNSPLHF. Using reference TRBV5-1 and TRBJ1-6 for the parts outside the CDR3, the full variable domain is KAGVTQTPRYLIKTRGQQVTLSCSPISGHRSVSWYQQTPGQGLQFLFEYFSETQRNKGNFPGRFSGRQFSNSRSEMNVSTLELGDSALYLCASSSPSGPNSPLHFGNGTRLTVT.

This chain uses TRBV12-3 or TRBV12-4 with TRBJ2-2, with D unclear. Trimming stripped 5 bases from V and 7 bases from J, with 8 bases between. The CDR3 totals 12 residues. As DNA, the CDR3 is TGTGCCAGCAGTCAGACGGTCGGGGAGCTGTTTTTT. This encodes CASSQTVGELFF.

The gene calls are TRBV9 and TRBJ1-3; D is uncertain. Per the germline V gene, CDR1 is SGDLS and CDR2 is YYNGEE. The V gene lost 3 bases and the J gene lost 0 bases, with 7 bases spanning the gap. The CDR3 loop spans 14 amino acids. The CDR3 protein is CASSGPVSGNTIYF. The CDR3 DNA is TGTGCCAGCAGCGGTCCAGTCTCTGGAAACACCATATATTTT. Looking up the rest from reference TRBV9 and TRBJ1-3 gives the full variable domain: DSGVTQTPKHLITATGQRVTLRCSPRSGDLSVYWYQQSLDQGLQFLIQYYNGEERAKGNILERFSAQQFPDLHSELNLSSLELGDSALYFCASSGPVSGNTIYFGEGSWLTVV.

This clone was seen only a few times. This rearrangement joins TRBV7-3 to TRBJ2-7, with 8 bases identical to TRBD1. The junction had 7 bases not matched to a gene; V was cut back by 4 bases and J by 2 bases. The CDR3 extends over 15 amino acids. Looked up from germline, CDR1 is SGHTA and CDR2 is FQGTGA. The CDR3: CASSSRQGPTYEQYF. Here the CDR3 DNA reads TGTGCCAGCAGCTCGCGACAGGGGCCTACCTACGAGCAGTACTTC.

The chain recombines TRBV7-3 with TRBJ2-3; TRBD2 agrees at 12 bases. Unmatched junction bases numbered 6, after V lost 5 bases and J lost 6 bases. The CDR3 totals 15 residues. CDR1 and CDR2 (germline): SGHTA, FQGTGA. The CDR3 region is CASSPRLAGVDTQYF. The CDR3, as DNA: TGTGCCAGCAGCCCCCGACTAGCGGGAGTCGATACGCAGTATTTT.

In the case of this clone: The same CDR3 is also encoded by other DNA sequences in this sample. V gene TRBV5-1 combines with J gene TRBJ1-4; no firm D call. The germline gives CDR1 SGHRS, CDR2 YFSETQ. V was shortened by 0 bases and J by 7 bases, with 4 bases between the two germline ends. The CDR3 runs 12 residues. CDR3 coding DNA: TGCGCCAGCAGCTTGGCGGGTGAAAAACTGTTTTTT. Protein sequence: CASSLAGEKLFF. The full variable domain, its missing parts supplied by reference TRBV5-1 and TRBJ1-4, is KAGVTQTPRYLIKTRGQQVTLSCSPISGHRSVSWYQQTPGQGLQFLFEYFSETQRNKGNFPGRFSGRQFSNSRSEMNVSTLELGDSALYLCASSLAGEKLFFGSGTQLSVL.

The genes are TRBV19 and TRBJ1-2; D unresolved. CDR1 is LNHDA, CDR2 SQIVND, per germline (reference sequence). CDR3 length: 13 residues. Trimming took 3 bases from V and 1 from J, leaving 6 bases between them. The CDR3 loop is CASSIGVNYGYTF. CDR3 coding DNA: TGTGCCAGTAGTATTGGTGTTAACTATGGCTACACCTTC.

In this sample, this clone turned up a few times. The V call is TRBV11-1, the J call TRBJ1-1, with D uncertain. Trimming stripped 2 bases from V and 1 base from J, with 11 bases between. The V gene's germline CDR1 is SGHAT and CDR2 FQDESV (reference sequence). The CDR3 is 15 amino acids. CDR3 in DNA: TGTGCCAGCAGCTTACCCCGACCAGGGAACACTGAAGCTTTCTTT. Its translation: CASSLPRPGNTEAFF.

V is TRBV19 and J is TRBJ1-1, with D possibly being TRBD1 (5 bases). V gave up 3 bases and J gave up 0 bases, with 17 bases separating them. The CDR3 is made up of 17 amino acids. Per the germline V gene, CDR1 is LNHDA and CDR2 is SQIVND (reference sequence). The CDR3 is CASSIGGPGRMNTEAFF. In DNA form, the CDR3 reads TGTGCCAGTAGTATCGGGGGACCAGGAAGAATGAACACTGAAGCTTTCTTT.

The chain links TRBV9 to TRBJ1-2, with D uncertain. Per the germline V gene, CDR1 is SGDLS and CDR2 is YYNGEE. Trimming removed 2 bases from V and 8 bases from J, with 13 bases in between. The CDR3 extends over 13 amino acids. The CDR3 here is CASSVAGSEGYTF. CDR3 DNA: TGTGCCAGCAGCGTGGCCGGGTCTGAGGGCTACACCTTC. Full variable domain (missing parts from reference TRBV9 and TRBJ1-2): DSGVTQTPKHLITATGQRVTLRCSPRSGDLSVYWYQQSLDQGLQFLIQYYNGEERAKGNILERFSAQQFPDLHSELNLSSLELGDSALYFCASSVAGSEGYTFGSGTRLTVV.

The chain links TRBV27 to TRBJ2-7; 7 bases align to TRBD1. This CDR3 region has 16 residues. CDR1 is MNHEY and CDR2 is SMNVEV in the germline V gene (reference sequence). Losses at the gene ends were 0 bases for V and 7 bases for J; bases not matched to a gene: 12. This CDR3 is CASSLSQTGLPQEQYF. Here the CDR3 DNA reads TGTGCCAGCAGTTTATCCCAGACAGGGCTGCCCCAGGAGCAGTACTTC.

The chain has TRBV9 and TRBJ2-1, with 10 bases aligning to TRBD1. V lost 4 bases, J lost 4 bases, and 14 bases stayed unmatched. The CDR3 covers 18 residues. CDR1 and CDR2 from the germline V gene are SGDLS and YYNGEE. The CDR3: CASSLDRGPGRGYNEQFF. In DNA, the CDR3 is TGTGCCAGCAGCCTAGACAGGGGGCCTGGGAGGGGATACAATGAGCAGTTCTTC.

V usage is TRBV7-3 and J usage is TRBJ2-1; TRBD2 matches 12 bases. Germline V gives CDR1 SGHTA, CDR2 FQGTGA. CDR3 length: 16 residues. V gave up 4 bases and J gave up 5 bases; unmatched junction bases: 6. DNA of the CDR3: TGTGCCAGCAGCTCACATCTAGCGGGAGGGGACAATGAGCAGTTCTTC. Amino acid sequence: CASSSHLAGGDNEQFF.

The J gene is TRBJ1-4, the V gene TRBV4-2; weak D call: TRBD1 (5 bases). Germline loops: CDR1 LGHNA, CDR2 YNFKEQ. CDR3 length: 14 residues. V dropped 0 bases and J dropped 8 bases, with 10 bases sitting between them. The CDR3 DNA follows: TGTGCCAGCAGCCAAGACAGGGTGGGGGAAAAACTGTTTTTT. Translation gives CASSQDRVGEKLFF.

The rearrangement uses TRBV27 and TRBJ2-2, with 10 bases that match TRBD1. In germline, CDR1 is MNHEY, CDR2 SMNVEV (reference sequence). The V segment lost 5 bases and the J segment 4 bases; nucleotides outside the gene matches: 7. CDR3 length equals 16 residues. CDR3 coding DNA: TGTGCCAGCAGTAGCGCCGGGACAGGGGTCACCGGGGAGCTGTTTTTT. As protein: CASSSAGTGVTGELFF.

The rearrangement uses TRBV5-4 and TRBJ2-2; D may be TRBD1 or TRBD2 (7 bases each). Germline CDR1 and CDR2: SGHNT and YYREEE (reference sequence). V was cut by 4 bases and J by 5 bases, with 18 bases left in between. The CDR3 has 16 amino acids. CDR3 in amino acids: CASSPREGARTGELFF. The CDR3 region has the DNA TGTGCCAGCAGCCCTAGGGAGGGGGCCCGAACCGGGGAGCTGTTTTTT.